This T cell receptor beta chain was captured in a study of blood T cell repertoires in COVID-19. Some clones are missing from TCRdb's copy, which holds only in-frame ones; the method was immunoSEQ multiplex PCR. The data hold about 14,000 clones, with about nine tenths observed a single time. Between the trimmed V and J ends, which lost 3 bases and 0 bases, there was a span of 8 bases. This CDR3 is built from 14 residues. Looked up from germline, CDR1 is SEHNR and CDR2 is FQNEAQ (reference sequence). Sequenced: peripheral blood. The J gene is TRBJ1-2, the V gene TRBV7-9; D is undetermined. The TCR was taken from a human donor in a cohort sampled during active COVID-19. CDR3 coding DNA: TGTGCCAGCAGCTTTGTTGGCCCTAACTATGGCTACACCTTC. It codes for CASSFVGPNYGYTF.